The 29 T cell receptor beta chains reported below all come from one sample, sequenced in a study of blood T cell repertoires in COVID-19. Method: immunoSEQ multiplex PCR; TCRdb's copy keeps in-frame clones and lacks some. This table has approximately 160,000 clones, 65% to 85% appearing once. Sample: PBMCs or T cells enriched from blood (not recorded which). The receptors originated from a man aged 35-49 years who had recovered from COVID-19.

This CDR3 is CASIRGGSDTQYF. The DNA for the CDR3 is TGTGCCAGCATCCGGGGGGGGTCAGATACGCAGTATTTT. The chain recombines TRBV7-8 with TRBJ2-3, with 8 bases fitting TRBD2. The CDR3 covers 13 residues. Per the germline V gene, CDR1 is SGHVS and CDR2 is FQNEAQ. V lost 7 bases and J lost 4; bases outside the gene matches: 4. The complete variable domain, with remaining parts taken from reference TRBV7-8 and TRBJ2-3, reads GAGVSQSPRYKVAKRGQDVALRCDPISGHVSLFWYQQALGQGPEFLTYFQNEAQLDKSGLPSDRFFAERPEGSVSTLKIQRTQQEDSAVYLCASIRGGSDTQYFGPGTRLTVL.

V and J are TRBV2 and TRBJ1-4, with 9 bases aligning to TRBD1. There are 18 residues in the CDR3. Germline V gene data show CDR1 as SNHLY and CDR2 as FYNNEI. The V and J ends lost 9 bases and 8 bases, in that order; junction bases with no gene match: 22. The CDR3 nucleotides are TGTGCCAGTGAAAAACCCGGGGACAGGGATCCCTCGTGGGAAAAACTGTTTTTT. Translation gives CASEKPGDRDPSWEKLFF.

The V gene is TRBV10-3, the J gene TRBJ2-7, with TRBD1 as a possible D gene (6 bases). Trimming removed 3 bases at V and 7 bases at J, with 19 bases between. Germline lookup yields CDR1 ENHRY and CDR2 SYGVKD. This CDR3 has 15 residues. The CDR3 nucleotides read TGTGCCATCAGTGATTCAGGGGCCGGACTGAGGGAGCAGTACTTC. Its translation: CAISDSGAGLREQYF.

The chain couples TRBV11-2 to TRBJ2-3; 8 positions match TRBD2. From germline, CDR1 is SGHAT and CDR2 FQNNGV. Trimming cost V 5 bases and J 2 bases; bases outside gene matches: 9. This CDR3 region has 16 residues. The CDR3, as DNA: TGTGCCAGCAGCCCCCGGGGGGGCAGATTCACAGATACGCAGTATTTT. It yields the protein CASSPRGGRFTDTQYF.

The chain combines TRBV10-3 with TRBJ2-7, with 11 bases fitting TRBD2. Germline-derived CDR1 and CDR2 are ENHRY and SYGVKD. This CDR3 contains 15 residues. Trimming removed 6 bases from V and 1 base from J; junction bases left unmatched: 5. The CDR3 sequence is CAISTSGGSSYEQYV. CDR3 nucleotide sequence: TGTGCCATCAGCACTAGCGGGGGTTCGTCCTACGAGCAGTACGTC.

A few counts support this clone. The chain uses TRBV7-2 and TRBJ1-1; a possible D gene is TRBD1 (5 bases). Trimming removed 1 base at V and 1 base at J, with 10 bases between. The CDR3 is made up of 15 amino acids. CDR1 is SGHTA, CDR2 FQGNSA, per germline. The CDR3 DNA reads as TGTGCCAGCAGCTTAGGTCCAGGGCAGAACACTGAAGCTTTCTTT. This sequence encodes CASSLGPGQNTEAFF.

The V gene is TRBV24-1, the J gene TRBJ2-3; possibly TRBD2 for D (5 bases). The germline gives CDR1 KGHDR, CDR2 SFDVKD. V shed 4 bases and J shed 6 bases, with 13 bases lying between them. The CDR3 spans 14 residues. DNA of the CDR3: TGTGCCACCAGTGACGCCCGGGAACGTGATACGCAGTATTTT. This codes for CATSDARERDTQYF.

J is TRBJ1-2 and V is TRBV6-4; 9 bases fit TRBD1. The J segment lost 4 bases and the V segment lost 6 bases, leaving 6 bases of the junction unmatched. The CDR3 consists of 14 residues. Per germline, CDR1 MRHNA and CDR2 SNTAGT. CDR3 sequence (DNA): TGTGCCAGCAGAGCTCAACAGGGGGCCTATGGCTACACCTTC. This sequence encodes CASRAQQGAYGYTF.

The CDR3 bases are TGTGCCAGCAGTTCCCAAAACCCGGGAACCCGGCTGGATACGCAGTATTTT. Amino acid sequence: CASSSQNPGTRLDTQYF. The V call is TRBV28, the J call TRBJ2-3; weak D call: TRBD2 (5 bases). The CDR3 has 17 residues. V lost 4 bases and J lost 6, with 23 bases in between. The V gene's germline CDR1 is MDHEN and CDR2 SYDVKM.

The rearrangement joins TRBV10-2 to TRBJ2-1, with 8 bases aligning to TRBD2. Germline trimming cut 8 bases from V and 7 bases from J; bases unmatched to any gene: 13. In germline, CDR1 is WSHSY, CDR2 SAAADI. The CDR3 extends over 15 amino acids. This CDR3 is CASRFAGGLQNEQFF. The CDR3 nucleotides read TGCGCCAGCCGCTTTGCGGGGGGCCTGCAGAATGAGCAGTTCTTC.

This clone has a single count. This chain uses TRBV2 with TRBJ2-1; unclear D gene. The CDR3 has 13 amino acids. V shed 7 bases and J shed 5 bases, with 12 bases lying between them. Germline V gene sequence: CDR1 SNHLY, CDR2 FYNNEI. CDR3 sequence reads: CASTILAHNEQFF. The CDR3 region has the DNA TGTGCCAGCACTATTCTTGCCCACAATGAGCAGTTCTTC.

The chain couples TRBV6-5 to TRBJ2-5; tentatively, D is TRBD1 (8 bases). Trimming left V 7 bases short and J 5 bases short, with 17 bases between. The CDR3 is made up of 14 amino acids. CDR1 and CDR2 from the germline V gene are MNHEY and SVGAGI. The CDR3 loop reads CASIGTGAGETQYF. In DNA, the CDR3 is TGTGCCAGCATTGGGACAGGAGCGGGGGAGACCCAGTACTTC.

The V call is TRBV3-1 (or the pseudogene TRBV3-2), the J call TRBJ1-1; D may be TRBD1 (6 bases). The germline gives CDR1 LGHDT, CDR2 YNNKEL (reference sequence). The CDR3 has 16 residues. V lost 1 base, J lost 7 bases, and 19 bases lay in between. CDR3 sequence: CASSQVALGGLVEAFF. CDR3 DNA: TGTGCCAGCAGCCAAGTAGCCTTGGGGGGGCTGGTTGAAGCTTTCTTT.

The chain recombines TRBV14 with TRBJ2-3, with D uncertain. This CDR3 has 14 residues. Trimming left V 2 bases short and J 3 bases short, with 9 bases between. Germline V lookup: CDR1 SGHDN, CDR2 FVKESK. CDR3 nucleotide sequence: TGTGCCAGCAGCCAAAGCTCAGGTACAGATACGCAGTATTTT. It yields the protein CASSQSSGTDTQYF.

The chain links TRBV30 to TRBJ2-1; TRBD1 matches 9 bases. Germline assignment: CDR1 GTSNPN and CDR2 SVGIG (reference sequence). V dropped 3 bases and J dropped 7; count of bases not matched to a gene: 7. The CDR3 runs to 14 residues. CDR3 loop: CAWRRQGESNEQFF. The CDR3 DNA reads TGTGCCTGGAGACGACAGGGGGAATCAAATGAGCAGTTCTTC.

This chain connects TRBV6-5 to TRBJ1-3; D is perhaps TRBD1 (6 bases). The CDR3 sequence is 14 residues long. Germline V gene lookup returns CDR1 MNHEY and CDR2 SVGAGI. V was cut by 7 bases and J by 8 bases, with 18 bases left in between. CDR3 DNA: TGTGCCAGCAAATCTCTAGGGGGAATTGACACCATATATTTT. As protein: CASKSLGGIDTIYF.

The rearrangement joins TRBV7-6 to TRBJ2-5, with D perhaps TRBD2 (6 bases). There are 16 residues in the CDR3. CDR1 and CDR2 from the germline V gene are SGHVS and FNYEAQ. V was cut by 1 base and J by 7 bases, with 19 bases left in between. The CDR3 loop reads CASSLDGAGGLTTQYF. As DNA, the CDR3 is TGTGCCAGCAGCTTAGACGGGGCAGGAGGGCTGACGACCCAGTACTTC.

V usage is TRBV21-1 and J usage is TRBJ2-7; the D call TRBD2 from the table was never checked on the DNA. TRBV21-1 is a pseudogene locus. This CDR3 has 11 residues. The CDR3 is CASSNLYEQYV. DNA for the CDR3: TGTGCCAGCAGCAACCTCTACGAGCAGTACGTC.

This sequence joins TRBV19 and TRBJ1-5, with 7 bases lining up with TRBD1. The germline CDR1 and CDR2 sequences are LNHDA and SQIVND (reference sequence). This CDR3 region has 17 residues. V lost 5 bases, J lost 0 bases, and 10 bases stayed unmatched. Here the CDR3 reads CASSDRDRGNSNQPQHF. As DNA, the CDR3 is TGTGCCAGTAGTGACCGGGACAGAGGTAATAGCAATCAGCCCCAGCATTTT.

In this sample, this clone turned up a few times. The chain uses TRBV19 and TRBJ2-1; TRBD2 matches 10 bases. The CDR3 sequence is 18 residues long. J was trimmed by 4 bases and V by 6 bases; bases with no gene match: 15. The germline V gene encodes CDR1 LNHDA and CDR2 SQIVND (reference sequence). CDR3 loop: CASSLFGISSGGYNEQFF. The CDR3 bases are TGTGCCAGTAGCCTTTTTGGGATATCTAGCGGGGGTTACAATGAGCAGTTCTTC. The full variable domain, completed using reference TRBV19 and TRBJ2-1, is DGGITQSPKYLFRKEGQNVTLSCEQNLNHDAMYWYRQDPGQGLRLIYYSQIVNDFQKGDIAEGYSVSREKKESFPLTVTSAQKNPTAFYLCASSLFGISSGGYNEQFFGPGTRLTVL.

V and J are TRBV2 and TRBJ2-1, with 10 positions matching TRBD1. Germline CDR1 and CDR2: SNHLY and FYNNEI. V lost 6 bases and J lost 7; bases outside the gene matches: 6. This CDR3 contains 14 residues. CDR3 in amino acids: CASSPGQGRNEQFF. DNA of the CDR3: TGTGCCAGCAGCCCGGGACAGGGGAGGAATGAGCAGTTCTTC.

CDR3 sequence reads: CASSQLSASGGGDTQYF. The CDR3 DNA is TGTGCCAGCAGCCAATTGTCGGCTAGCGGGGGGGGAGATACGCAGTATTTT. The V gene is TRBV4-2, the J gene TRBJ2-3; 12 nucleotides line up with TRBD2. Germline trimming cut 2 bases from V and 5 bases from J; bases unmatched to any gene: 8. The CDR3 consists of 17 residues. Germline V gives CDR1 LGHNA, CDR2 YNFKEQ.

The chain is built from TRBV6-5 and TRBJ2-3, with TRBD2 matching over 11 bases. This CDR3 contains 15 residues. V was clipped by 7 bases and J by 9 bases; unmatched bases: 12. The V gene's germline CDR1 is MNHEY and CDR2 SVGAGI. Written as DNA, the CDR3 is TGTGCCAGCACCCCTACTAGCGGGGGCCGTCGGACGCAGTATTTT. Its translation is CASTPTSGGRRTQYF.

This clone was detected only a few times. The chain combines TRBV6-4 with TRBJ2-1; the D gene is possibly TRBD1 (5 bases). The CDR3 covers 15 residues. Germline loops: CDR1 MRHNA, CDR2 SNTAGT. Trimming pared 5 bases from V and 0 bases from J, leaving 11 bases between. CDR3 sequence reads: CASSSEGDSYNEQFF. The CDR3 bases are TGTGCCAGCAGTTCAGAAGGGGACTCCTACAATGAGCAGTTCTTC.

The J gene is TRBJ1-4, the V gene TRBV18; D unresolved. The germline V and J ends were trimmed by 6 bases and 0 bases, with 11 bases remaining between them. This CDR3 spans 15 amino acids. Per the germline V gene, CDR1 is KGHSH and CDR2 is LQKENI. The CDR3 sequence is CASSPEGATNEKLFF. As DNA, the CDR3 is TGTGCCAGCTCCCCGGAGGGTGCAACTAATGAAAAACTGTTTTTT.

The J gene is TRBJ1-2, the V gene TRBV30; tentatively, D is TRBD1 (5 bases). V lost 7 bases, J lost 9 bases, and 15 bases lay in between. CDR3 length: 11 amino acids. Germline V CDR1 and CDR2: GTSNPN, SVGIG (reference sequence). This CDR3 is CASGLGGSYTF. The CDR3 DNA reads as TGTGCCTCGGGCCTCGGGGGAAGCTACACCTTC.

In this sample, this clone turned up once. V is TRBV30 and J is TRBJ2-7; unclear D gene. The CDR3 totals 11 residues. CDR1 and CDR2 (germline): GTSNPN, SVGIG (reference sequence). V was pared by 2 bases and J by 4 bases, with 6 bases between. The CDR3 region is CAWSSVYEQYF. The CDR3 coding sequence is TGTGCCTGGAGTTCCGTGTACGAGCAGTACTTC.

The J gene is TRBJ1-1, the V gene TRBV23-1; tentatively, D is TRBD1 (6 bases). TRBV23-1 is annotated as an ORF whose role is uncertain. This CDR3 region has 12 residues. V was clipped by 3 bases and J by 4 bases, with 6 bases between them. CDR3: CASSQGATEAFF. The DNA of the CDR3 is TGCGCCAGCAGTCAGGGGGCCACTGAAGCTTTCTTT.

The chain is built from TRBV24-1 and TRBJ2-1; D is unclear. This CDR3 is 13 amino acids long. V was trimmed by 0 bases and J by 9 bases, leaving 8 bases between them. The germline gives CDR1 KGHDR, CDR2 SFDVKD. CDR3 coding DNA: TGTGCCACCAGTGATTTGGGTGGAGTTGAGCAGTTCTTC. As protein: CATSDLGGVEQFF.